Listed here is a single TCR beta chain. Its antigen is not identified. The method was immunoSEQ multiplex PCR; TCRdb's version includes in-frame clones alone and lacks a portion of them. The sample has about 100,000 clones, 91% seen once. V lost 3 bases to trimming and J lost 7 bases; unmatched junction nucleotides: 6. This CDR3 has 15 amino acids. Germline V gene data show CDR1 as SEHNR and CDR2 as FQNEAQ (reference sequence). The data derive from a study of graft-versus-host responses after intestinal transplantation. As for the study in general: Every one of the recipients received anti-thymocyte globulin induction and afterwards took tacrolimus and steroids for approximately 3 years.

Study-level findings and limits: Recipient-marrow GvH clones were detected, some having first appeared in ileum or blood.

The TCR was taken from a human donor who was the organ donor for an intestinal transplant. The material sequenced was unstimulated CD4+ T cells sorted from spleen or lymph node cells, taken before transplant. V is TRBV7-9 and J is TRBJ2-1; 10 bases align to TRBD2. CDR3 protein: CASSFERGGHNEQFF. The CDR3 DNA follows: TGTGCCAGCAGCTTTGAGCGGGGGGGCCATAATGAGCAGTTCTTC.